This T cell receptor beta chain was captured in a study of blood T cell repertoires in COVID-19. About the study: COVID-19 samples from acute and convalescent phases originated in the United States, Italy and Spain. Sources were T cells, B-cell-depleted T cells, or PBMCs; the material itself was cDNA or gDNA.

This study enrolled people aged roughly 18 to 89 from under 25 US geographic areas. Participant-given clinical history determined each cohort assignment. The CDR3 is 17 amino acids. Per the germline V gene, CDR1 is MGHRA and CDR2 is YSYEKL. Trimming stripped 1 base from V and 8 bases from J, with 21 bases between. Clones were read by immunoSEQ multiplex PCR, and TCRdb kept only the in-frame ones, dropping some. The table shows approximately 440,000 clones, with roughly nine tenths occurring only once. This clone was recorded only once. Sequenced sample: PBMCs or T cells enriched from blood (not recorded which). The rearrangement joins TRBV4-1 to TRBJ2-1; D possibly corresponds to TRBD2 (7 bases). The receptor was derived from a woman aged 18 to 35 who had recovered from COVID-19. CDR3 bases: TGCGCCAGCAGCCAAGGGGGCGTTCGGGGGGCCGACTATGAGCAGTTCTTC. It is translated as CASSQGGVRGADYEQFF.